The clone carrying this T cell receptor beta chain was observed a handful of times. Unique molecular identifiers tagged the TCRbeta library. TCRdb reprocessed the PCR reads with MiXCR, giving one entry per CDR3 protein. The data hold 40,000 to 55,000 distinct CDR3 sequences, with around 8.8% observed a single time. The sample belongs to a study of T-cell reconstitution after alpha-beta-depleted transplantation in children. Germline V lookup: CDR1 SEHNR, CDR2 FQNEAQ (reference sequence). The length of the CDR3 is 15 residues. V was pared by 5 bases and J by 6 bases, with 17 bases between. This chain connects TRBV7-9 to TRBJ2-1; D may be TRBD1 or TRBD2 (5 bases each). The sample was PBMCs, mostly from graft donor cells, taken 60 days after TCRalphabeta/CD19-depleted stem cell transplant. This sequence was found in a male patient aged 2 to 9 who had a stem cell transplant for chronic granulomatous disease, so the T cells may come from the graft donor. CDR3 sequence: CASSPPEGWGNEQFF. The CDR3 DNA sequence: TGTGCCAGCAGCCCCCCCGAGGGGTGGGGCAATGAGCAGTTCTTC.